The text below deals with one TCR beta chain. What antigen it recognizes has not been identified. Instrument used: Illumina HiSeq 2000. TCR beta cDNA libraries were made by 5'RACE template switching that added a universal primer site and unique molecular identifiers. cDNA synthesis was primed from the TCR beta constant segment and was followed by two successive PCR amplification steps. Per the authors' processing: Reads were demultiplexed and grouped by UMI with MIGEC, and clonotypes were assembled and quantified with MiTCR. To exclude erroneous sequences, only TCR cDNA sequences supported by at least two reads were retained. The tcR package was used for downstream repertoire analysis, with clonotypes matched between fractions based on CDR3 nucleotide sequence plus V segment. VDJmatch was used to annotate antigen specificity against VDJdb, with one amino acid substitution allowed in CDR3. One entry per CDR3 protein sequence results from the TCRdb reprocessing of the reads, with DNA left out. These V and J calls rely on TCRdb rather than the paper's analysis. This sample's table contains approximately 420,000 distinct CDR3 sequences. About 10% of the sample is held by the ten biggest clonotypes.

This sample stems from a study of T cells expressing NK-cell markers (TCRdb year 2020). Looking at the study overall: Eight donors provided sorted CD3+CD56+NKG2C+, CD3+CD56+NKG2C- and CD3+CD56-NKG2C+ T-cell subsets, whose TCR beta-chain repertoires were profiled. Seven of the eight sequenced donors were HCMV-seropositive and one was HCMV-seronegative. The eight sequenced donors were randomly selected healthy volunteers, three men and five women. The libraries were sequenced on Illumina HiSeq 2000/2500, MiSeq or NextSeq, producing 2 x 150 bp reads. General conclusions and limits of the study: In several donors, the dominant CD3+CD56+NKG2C+ clonotypes were found to rank among the top 10 CD8+ clonotypes and to make up 1.0-7.0% of CD8+ T cells. Those dominant clonotypes were again the most abundant among CD3+CD56-NKG2C+ cells in several donors, at about 28.3-65%. Whether the expanded NKG2C-expressing T cell clones were specific for HCMV antigens remained unclear.

A commercial ELISA kit detecting HCMV-specific IgG in serum was used to determine HCMV serostatus. Peripheral blood mononuclear cells were isolated from blood by Ficoll density gradient centrifugation. CDR1 DFQATT and CDR2 SNEGSKA are derived from the germline V gene (reference sequence). The CDR3 holds 14 amino acids from the cysteine to the phenylalanine. DNA for this receptor is not on file. This receptor chain uses TRBV20-1 and TRBJ1-2; TCRdb gives TRBD1 as the D gene, but with no DNA this cannot be confirmed. The receptor was isolated from a woman aged 45-65 years in good health. Donor details come from another sample of the same person, matched by shared clones. Sequencing was carried out using blood T cells: a sorted CD56 or NKG2C T cell subset, CD4+ or CD8+ T cells, or bulk PBMC T cells (not recorded which). This receptor carries the CDR3 CSADIRGGDYGYTF.